This T cell receptor beta chain came from a study of cytomegalovirus exposure and HLA in healthy donors. Overall study findings and caveats: Most of the TCR beta V segments (in an earlier analysis) were productive either about 90% or about 30% of the time.

With 60 Vbeta and 13 Jbeta primers, the PCR was carried out. Data came from immunoSEQ multiplex PCR; TCRdb stores just in-frame clones and leaves some out. The table shows more than 150,000 clones, with approximately 84% occurring only once. A word on this clone: The antigen remains undetermined.

Germline lookup yields CDR1 SGDLS and CDR2 YYNGEE. V dropped 2 bases and J dropped 4 bases, with 8 bases sitting between them. This CDR3 has 13 residues. The source material was PBMCs. The receptor's source is a woman aged 50 to 65 in good health and CMV-seropositive. This chain uses TRBV9 with TRBJ2-3; TRBD2 might be the D (5 bases). The CDR3 protein is CASSVDGADTQYF. The CDR3 DNA reads TGTGCCAGCAGCGTGGACGGGGCAGATACGCAGTATTTT.